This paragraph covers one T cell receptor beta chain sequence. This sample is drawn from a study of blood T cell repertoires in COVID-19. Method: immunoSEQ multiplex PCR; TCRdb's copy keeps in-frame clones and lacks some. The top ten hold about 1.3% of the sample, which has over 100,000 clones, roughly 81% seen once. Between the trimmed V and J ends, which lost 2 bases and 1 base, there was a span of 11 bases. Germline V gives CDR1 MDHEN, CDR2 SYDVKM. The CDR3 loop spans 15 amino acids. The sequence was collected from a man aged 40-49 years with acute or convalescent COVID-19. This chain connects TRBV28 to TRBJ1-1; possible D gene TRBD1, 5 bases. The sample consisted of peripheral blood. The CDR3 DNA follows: TGTGCCAGCAGTTTAGGGTCAGGGCGGAACACTGAAGCTTTCTTT. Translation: CASSLGSGRNTEAFF.